This T cell receptor beta chain was profiled in a study of early T cells in non-severe SARS-CoV-2 infection. For the study at large: Sequencing targeted bulk RNA from unsorted whole blood, leaving chains unpaired. Overall study results and limits: Matching against VDJdb likely underestimated virus-specific expansions, favoring anti-spike CD8.

To note about this clonotype: What it binds is unknown.

Researchers tagged individual cDNA molecules with unique molecular identifiers. TCRdb fed the 5' RACE reads into MiXCR, producing one record per CDR3 protein. The table has 71,000 or so distinct CDR3 sequences, 12% to 15% seen once. CDR3 length: 14 residues. Germline V gene data show CDR1 as MNHNS and CDR2 as SASEGT. V lost 7 bases and J 2 bases, leaving 13 bases between the germline ends. Sequenced input: whole blood. This TCR was sampled from an adult who was a healthcare worker with PCR-confirmed SARS-CoV-2 infection or an uninfected control (not recorded which). The V call is TRBV6-1, the J call TRBJ2-3; D not resolved. CDR3 coding DNA: TGTGCCAGCACGGAACTCTTTTCCACAGATACGCAGTATTTT. It yields the protein CASTELFSTDTQYF.